This TCR beta chain was captured by sequencing in a study of blood T cell repertoires in COVID-19. TCRdb's copy holds only in-frame clones and misses some; the assay was immunoSEQ multiplex PCR. The sample has around 250,000 clones, about nine tenths seen once. Between the trimmed V and J ends, which lost 11 bases and 4 bases, there was a span of 9 bases. CDR3 size: 12 residues. CDR1 and CDR2 from the germline V gene are MNHNY and SVGAGI (reference sequence). Cohorts were determined from participant-reported clinical history. The sequence was collected from a man between 18 and 29 years old who had recovered from COVID-19. Sequencing was done on a sample of PBMCs or T cells enriched from blood (not recorded which). This rearrangement joins TRBV6-6 to TRBJ1-6; D not resolved. The CDR3 protein is CACGVYNSPLHF. The CDR3 nucleotides are TGTGCCTGCGGGGTTTATAATTCACCCCTCCACTTT.